This is a list of T cell receptor beta chains from one sample in a study of HIV-infected children after antiretroviral therapy interruption. Using its own MiXCR run on the 3' RACE reads, TCRdb lists one record per CDR3 protein. Here the sample spans approximately 15,000 distinct CDR3 sequences, around 3.5% being singletons. Sequenced material: CD45RO+ CD8+ T cells from PBMCs, pooled from several time points, taken from a donor given antiretroviral therapy, either interrupted or continuous. These receptors were collected from a pool of human donors with HIV. Each CDR3 is given with its conserved first and last residue. D genes are given only for firm matches. Where a row states a size, it is once, few, many or the class of an expanded clone; other rows omit it.

TRBV4-2,NA,many,TRBJ2-1,TGTGCCAGCAGCCTCGGAGCCACACGAGGGGCCGGGCAGTTCTTC,CASSLGATRGAGQFF
TRBV19,NA,many,TRBJ1-1,TGTGCCAGTAGTATAGGCGGCAGCTGGTTGAACACTGAAGCTTTCTTT,CASSIGGSWLNTEAFF
TRBV14,NA,many,TRBJ2-1,TGTGCCAGCAGCCAGGCAGGGGTCACTGAGCAGTTCTTC,CASSQAGVTEQFF
TRBV4-1,NA,many,TRBJ2-1,TGCGCCAGCAGCCAGGCAGACTCTGAGCAGTTCTTC,CASSQADSEQFF
TRBV20-1,NA,many,TRBJ2-6,TGCAGTGTTCACCAGGGGGGGGTTCTGTCCTCTGGGGCCAACGTCCTGACTTTC,CSVHQGGVLSSGANVLTF
TRBV10-2,NA,medium-sized,TRBJ2-7,TGCGCCAGCAGCGACGCGGGACAGTCCTACGAGCAGTACTTC,CASSDAGQSYEQYF
TRBV6-1,NA,many,TRBJ2-6,TGTGCCAGCAGTGAAGAGGGGTCTGGGGCCAACGTCCTGACTTTC,CASSEEGSGANVLTF
TRBV12-3/TRBV12-4,NA,many,TRBJ2-7,TGTGCCAGCACTCCGGCAGGGAGGACCTACGAGCAGTACTTC,CASTPAGRTYEQYF
TRBV30,NA,many,TRBJ1-1,TGTGCCTGGAGTCCGGGGCCTTTTGAAGCTTTCTTT,CAWSPGPFEAFF
TRBV13,NA,many,TRBJ2-1,TGTGCCAGCAGGAAGGTGGCGGGGTCAACCTACAATGAGCAGTTCTTC,CASRKVAGSTYNEQFF
TRBV10-1,NA,many,TRBJ2-3,TGCGCCAGCAGTGAGAGGGGCCGGAGCACAGATACGCAGTATTTT,CASSERGRSTDTQYF
TRBV5-1,NA,medium-sized,TRBJ1-1,TGCGCCAGCCGCCGAAGGGAATATATGAAGAAAGCTTTCTTT,CASRRREYMKKAFF
TRBV10-3,NA,many,TRBJ2-7,TGTGCCATCAGTGACCCTCCCGGGGGTGGGAGCTCCTACGAGCAGTACTTC,CAISDPPGGGSSYEQYF
TRBV24-1,NA,many,TRBJ2-2,TGTGCCACCAGTGAAACGCGGGGCGGGGAGCTGTTTTTT,CATSETRGGELFF
TRBV10-3,NA,many,TRBJ1-2,TGTGCCATCAGTGAGTCCGGAGTTGGCAGTACTGGAGGCTACACCTTC,CAISESGVGSTGGYTF
TRBV14,NA,many,TRBJ2-7,TGTGCCAGCAGCCAAGAACGGGAACGGTGGGGCTACGAGCAGTACTTC,CASSQERERWGYEQYF
TRBV23-1,NA,many,TRBJ1-1,TGCGCCAGCAGGCCCCCAAGGGGGACGTATGAAGCTTTCTTT,CASRPPRGTYEAFF
TRBV6-1,TRBD2,many,TRBJ2-3,TGTGCCAGCAGTGAACTAGCGGGGTCCCCTAGCACAGATACGCAGTATTTT,CASSELAGSPSTDTQYF
TRBV2,NA,NA,TRBJ2-7,TGTGCCAGCAAGCAGTTCTACTCCTACGAGCAGTACTTC,CASKQFYSYEQYF
TRBV27,NA,many,TRBJ1-1,TGTGCCAGCAGTTTCAACGGCATGAACACTGAAGCTTTCTTT,CASSFNGMNTEAFF
TRBV24-1,NA,many,TRBJ2-2,TGTGCCACCACCGGGGCCCCGAACACCGGGGAGCTGTTTTTT,CATTGAPNTGELFF
TRBV2,NA,many,TRBJ2-1,TGTGCCAGCATGGTAGGGGGGGGATACAATGAGCAGTTCTTC,CASMVGGGYNEQFF